One sample yielded the 9 T cell receptor beta chains listed below, sequenced in a study of Tregs in tolerant kidney transplant recipients (dated by TCRdb to the late 2010s). The time point tag for this specimen amounts to: blood sample drawn before combined kidney and bone marrow transplant. The protocol used for the library was the immunoSEQ multiplex PCR assay. Entries here come from immuneACCESS through TCRdb and include only in-frame sequences with V and J called. Some clones fail to appear in such tables; in the studies checked, an unresolved V gene covers under half of the shortfall, and the cause of the remainder is unknown. In all, the sample holds some 66,000 clones, and 80% to 95% of those were seen once. The ten largest clones take up over 9.5% of the sample. The source material was CD8+ T cells from blood, sampled before the transplant. The receptors come from a human donor who received a combined kidney and bone marrow transplant.

The chain employs TRBV4-2 and TRBJ1-2; 7 bases are a match to TRBD1. The CDR3 sequence is 15 residues long. The germline CDR1 and CDR2 sequences are LGHNA and YNFKEQ. With V trimmed by 2 bases and J by 5 bases, 8 bases remained unmatched. For the CDR3, the DNA is TGTGCCAGCAGCCAAATAGGACAGGCTGGTTATGGCTACACCTTC. Residues: CASSQIGQAGYGYTF.

DNA for the CDR3: TGTGCCTGGACAGCGGGGAGCACAGATACGCAGTATTTT. Translation gives CAWTAGSTDTQYF. The gene calls are TRBV30 and TRBJ2-3, with 7 positions matching TRBD2. The CDR3 covers 13 residues. With V trimmed by 4 bases and J by 0 bases, 1 base remained unmatched. The germline CDR1 and CDR2 sequences are GTSNPN and SVGIG (reference sequence).

The rearrangement links TRBV28 to TRBJ2-7, with D unresolved. The CDR3 consists of 11 residues. V was pared by 4 bases and J by 6 bases, with 7 bases between. The germline gives CDR1 MDHEN, CDR2 SYDVKM. The DNA of the CDR3 is TGTGCCAGCAGTTCCCCCCTCGAGCAGTACTTC. Translation gives CASSSPLEQYF.

The chain joins TRBV27 to TRBJ1-2, with D unclear. Germline lookup yields CDR1 MNHEY and CDR2 SMNVEV (reference sequence). The V gene lost 8 bases and the J gene lost 8 bases, with 18 bases spanning the gap. This CDR3 has 13 residues. DNA of the CDR3: TGTGCCAGCGCCAGCACGGGTTCCGGGGGCTACACCTTC. Its protein product is CASASTGSGGYTF.

The chain is built from TRBV28 and TRBJ2-5; 9 bases agree with TRBD2. Germline-derived CDR1 and CDR2 are MDHEN and SYDVKM. The CDR3 loop spans 17 amino acids. Germline trimming cut 3 bases from V and 3 bases from J; bases unmatched to any gene: 11. Written as DNA, the CDR3 is TGTGCCAGCAGTTTCGGTACCCCTCTAGCGGGGAAAGAGACCCAGTACTTC. This translates into CASSFGTPLAGKETQYF.

The J gene is TRBJ2-7, the V gene TRBV5-4; unclear D gene. This CDR3 spans 20 amino acids. CDR1 is SGHNT, CDR2 YYREEE, per germline (reference sequence). Trimming took off 0 bases at V and 0 bases at J, with 25 bases between the two ends. Here the CDR3 DNA reads TGTGCCAGCAGCTTGGGTTTTCCCCCCCCCTTACAGATAGACTCCTACGAGCAGTACTTC. Encoded protein: CASSLGFPPPLQIDSYEQYF. The full variable domain, its missing parts supplied by reference TRBV5-4 and TRBJ2-7, is ETGVTQSPTHLIKTRGQQVTLRCSSQSGHNTVSWYQQALGQGPQFIFQYYREEENGRGNFPPRFSGLQFPNYSSELNVNALELDDSALYLCASSLGFPPPLQIDSYEQYFGPGTRLTVT.

The V gene is TRBV27, the J gene TRBJ2-3; 8 bases map to TRBD2. The V segment lost 7 bases and the J segment 0 bases; nucleotides outside the gene matches: 12. The CDR3 is made up of 17 amino acids. Germline assignment: CDR1 MNHEY and CDR2 SMNVEV (reference sequence). The CDR3 reads CASTFAGGASSTDTQYF. The CDR3 bases are TGTGCCAGCACTTTCGCGGGAGGCGCTTCTAGCACAGATACGCAGTATTTT.

The V call is TRBV9, the J call TRBJ2-3; possibly TRBD1 for D (5 bases). The CDR3 has 17 amino acids. V was pared by 3 bases and J by 0 bases, with 17 bases between. CDR1 and CDR2 from the germline V gene are SGDLS and YYNGEE. The CDR3 DNA sequence: TGTGCCAGCAGCGACAGCGTAGCCAGGGCTAGCACAGATACGCAGTATTTT. Translating it yields CASSDSVARASTDTQYF.

V and J are TRBV28 and TRBJ2-7; 7 bases line up with TRBD1. CDR1 is MDHEN and CDR2 is SYDVKM in the germline V gene. Trimming at V came to 1 base and at J to 2 bases, leaving 2 bases not matched to a gene. The CDR3 consists of 14 residues. The CDR3: CASSLYQGAYEQYF. The CDR3 nucleotides are TGTGCCAGCAGTTTATACCAGGGGGCCTACGAGCAGTACTTC.